The 28 T cell receptor beta chains below come from one sample, sequenced in a study of T cells in Graves' hyperthyroidism and ophthalmopathy. What was amplified from RNA transcripts were TCR beta CDR3 regions. Researchers ran a first-round RT-PCR on the TCR CDR3 using the HTBI primer set. MiXCR, run by TCRdb on the multiplex PCR reads, gives a single entry per CDR3 protein. The sample consists of about 740,000 distinct CDR3 sequences, roughly 15% of them appearing once. Sequenced: blood. These receptors originate from a woman aged 18-35 years with Graves' hyperthyroidism.

In this sample, this clonotype turned up many times. The CDR3: CASSLQAGPNNEQFF. For the CDR3, the DNA is TGTGCCAGCAGCTTACAAGCGGGGCCTAACAATGAGCAGTTCTTC. V gene TRBV11-3 combines with J gene TRBJ2-1, with TRBD2 matching 7 bases. CDR3 length equals 15 residues. V was pared by 2 bases and J by 5 bases, with 6 bases of the junction left unmatched. Germline V gene sequence: CDR1 SGHNT, CDR2 YENEEA.

The sample holds many counts of this clonotype. This chain uses TRBV13 with TRBJ1-1, with TRBD1 matching over 7 bases. The trim removed 5 bases at V and 6 bases at J, leaving 12 bases unmatched. Germline-derived CDR1 and CDR2 are PRHDT and FYEKMQ (reference sequence). The CDR3 is made up of 15 amino acids. CDR3 in DNA: TGTGCCAGCAGCCCTAGGGGACAGAGTCCTTCTGAAGCTTTCTTT. It yields the protein CASSPRGQSPSEAFF.

This clonotype was seen repeatedly, ten times or more. The chain has TRBV28 and TRBJ1-2; 8 nucleotides agree with TRBD1. CDR1 is MDHEN, CDR2 SYDVKM, per germline. V trimming: 5 bases; J trimming: 8 bases; junction bases outside the gene matches: 16. CDR3 length equals 16 residues. This CDR3 is CASSPGQDTPWNGYTF. As DNA, the CDR3 is TGTGCCAGCAGTCCGGGACAGGACACCCCTTGGAACGGCTACACCTTC.

In its sample, this clonotype was seen many times. The rearrangement uses TRBV30 and TRBJ2-2; 7 bases are shared with TRBD1. CDR1 and CDR2 (germline): GTSNPN, SVGIG (reference sequence). V shed 2 bases, J shed 6 bases, and the junction held 6 bases outside the gene matches. This CDR3 comprises 14 residues. CDR3 amino acids: CAWSRWQGAGELFF. The CDR3 DNA follows: TGTGCCTGGAGTCGATGGCAGGGGGCCGGGGAGCTGTTTTTT.

This clonotype showed up many times. This chain joins TRBV28 and TRBJ2-1; 11 bases are shared with TRBD2. The CDR3 spans 15 residues. V lost 7 bases, J lost 6 bases, and 8 bases stayed unmatched. Germline CDR1 reads MDHEN; CDR2 reads SYDVKM. The CDR3 DNA sequence: TGTGCCAGCACCCAAGAGACTAGCGGGACCAATGAGCAGTTCTTC. It translates to CASTQETSGTNEQFF.

This clonotype was seen many times. The chain has TRBV11-2 and TRBJ2-1; 13 nucleotides match TRBD2. With 0 bases clipped from V and 2 bases from J, the junction kept 4 bases outside the gene matches. The CDR3 loop spans 18 amino acids. Germline lookup yields CDR1 SGHAT and CDR2 FQNNGV. The CDR3, as DNA: TGTGCCAGCAGCTTAGAACGACTAGCGGGAGGAGCCTACAATGAGCAGTTCTTC. Amino acids: CASSLERLAGGAYNEQFF.

The CDR3 DNA follows: TGTGCCAGCAGCTATCCTAGCGGGAGGGCCCGAAATGAGCAGTTCTTC. This sequence encodes CASSYPSGRARNEQFF. This sequence joins TRBV12-3 or TRBV12-4 and TRBJ2-1; the match to TRBD2 covers 12 bases. The CDR3 is 16 residues long. J was trimmed by 7 bases and V by 6 bases; bases with no gene match: 10.

This clonotype came up many times. The genes are TRBV30 and TRBJ2-1; 9 bases are a match to TRBD2. This CDR3 has 14 residues. Germline V CDR1 and CDR2: GTSNPN, SVGIG (reference sequence). The V segment lost 5 bases and the J segment 3 bases; nucleotides outside the gene matches: 5. CDR3 in amino acids: CAWGAGGLYNEQFF. The CDR3 nucleotides are TGTGCCTGGGGAGCGGGAGGCCTCTACAATGAGCAGTTCTTC.

Only one count was recorded for this clonotype. The gene calls are TRBV9 and TRBJ1-1, with D uncertain. Per germline, CDR1 SGDLS and CDR2 YYNGEE. The CDR3 length is 13 residues. The V and J ends lost 5 bases and 1 base respectively, with 9 bases between them. The CDR3 DNA follows: TGTGCCAGCAGTCGGGAGGAGAACACTGAAGCTTTCTTT. Translation gives CASSREENTEAFF.

This clonotype showed up just a few times. The CDR3 here is CSVVRDAGTDTQHF. The CDR3 coding sequence is TGCAGCGTTGTGAGGGACGCAGGCACAGATACGCAGCATTTT. V usage is TRBV29-1 and J usage is TRBJ2-3, with TRBD1 as a possible D gene (5 bases). The J call may be faulty, since TRBJ1-5 better matches the DNA end. Germline CDR1 SQVTM, CDR2 ANQGSEA. This CDR3 region has 14 residues.

This clonotype was seen more than once but under ten times. The genes are TRBV29-1 and TRBJ2-1; no clear D gene. Germline V gene lookup returns CDR1 SQVTM and CDR2 ANQGSEA. This CDR3 spans 13 amino acids. V was shortened by 3 bases and J by 2 bases, with 8 bases between the two germline ends. CDR3 in amino acids: CSVELQTYNEQFF. Written as DNA, the CDR3 is TGCAGCGTTGAGTTACAGACCTACAATGAGCAGTTCTTC.

This clonotype was seen ten or more times. This chain connects TRBV13 to TRBJ2-5; 8 bases line up with TRBD2. The CDR3 runs 16 residues. The V gene's germline CDR1 is PRHDT and CDR2 FYEKMQ (reference sequence). Germline trimming cut 2 bases from V and 2 bases from J; bases unmatched to any gene: 7. CDR3 amino acids: CASSLNREGGQETQYF. In DNA form, the CDR3 reads TGTGCCAGCAGCTTAAATCGGGAGGGCGGACAAGAGACCCAGTACTTC.

This clonotype was seen ten or more times. This rearrangement joins TRBV6-1 to TRBJ1-1; D call uncertain. Trimming left V 5 bases short and J 0 bases short, with 7 bases between. CDR3 length: 13 amino acids. Germline assignment: CDR1 MNHNS and CDR2 SASEGT. The CDR3 is CASSPILNTEAFF. The CDR3, as DNA: TGTGCCAGCAGTCCGATCCTGAACACTGAAGCTTTCTTT.

On this clonotype itself: One end of the junction varies from germline; a read error may be responsible. The V and J genes are TRBV20-1 and TRBJ2-5; D perhaps matches TRBD1 (6 bases). This CDR3 comprises 12 residues. Germline CDR1 reads DFQATT; CDR2 reads SNEGSKA (reference sequence). The DNA of the CDR3 is TGCAGCCCAAGCAGGGGTCCAGAGTCCCAGTACTTC. Translation gives CSPSRGPESQYF.

This clonotype has a handful of counts. The chain combines TRBV6-6 with TRBJ2-1; either TRBD1 or TRBD2 may fit D (5 bases each). V was trimmed by 0 bases and J by 13 bases, leaving 10 bases between them. CDR3 length: 12 residues. Germline CDR1 MNHNY, CDR2 SVGAGI (reference sequence). The CDR3 bases are TGTGCCAGCAGTTACTCCCTGGGGGATCAGTTCTTC. Its protein is CASSYSLGDQFF.

This chain uses TRBV19 with TRBJ2-2; D is unclear. CDR1 and CDR2 from the germline V gene are LNHDA and SQIVND (reference sequence). CDR3 size: 14 residues. Trimming removed 3 bases at V and 2 bases at J, with 7 bases between. DNA of the CDR3: TGTGCCAGTAGTATTGGGCCTAACACCGGGGAGCTGTTTTTT. Amino acids: CASSIGPNTGELFF.

A few counts support this clonotype. This chain uses TRBV12-3 or TRBV12-4 with TRBJ1-5; TRBD1 matches 12 bases. Losses at the gene ends were 5 bases for V and 5 bases for J; bases not matched to a gene: 10. CDR3 length: 17 residues. The CDR3 here is CASSLRPGQGAYQPQHF. CDR3 DNA sequence: TGTGCCAGCAGTCTACGACCGGGACAGGGGGCTTATCAGCCCCAGCATTTT.

This clonotype came up a few times. The chain employs TRBV24-1 and TRBJ2-3, with D possibly matching TRBD1 (5 bases). The V and J ends lost 5 bases and 4 bases respectively, with 9 bases between them. Germline loops: CDR1 KGHDR, CDR2 SFDVKD. There are 13 residues in the CDR3. The CDR3 DNA reads TGTGCCACCAGTGCAGGGAAGTCAGATACGCAGTATTTT. It encodes CATSAGKSDTQYF.

V is TRBV3-1 and J is TRBJ1-1; perhaps TRBD1 as D (6 bases). In germline, CDR1 is LGHDT, CDR2 YNNKEL (reference sequence). The CDR3 is made up of 18 amino acids. With 0 bases removed from V and 5 bases from J, the gap between germline ends came to 22 bases. CDR3 nucleotide sequence: TGTGCCAGCAGCCAAGATCTCACCGGGGGCGCATGGGGGACTGAAGCTTTCTTT. Translating it yields CASSQDLTGGAWGTEAFF.

In this sample, this clonotype turned up many times. For the CDR3, the DNA is TGTGCCAGCAGCCCACAGAAGCGGGCTAGCACAGATACGCAGTATTTT. This gives the protein CASSPQKRASTDTQYF. V and J are TRBV4-2 and TRBJ2-3; D may be TRBD2 (6 bases). CDR1 is LGHNA, CDR2 YNFKEQ, per germline. The CDR3 is 16 amino acids. V dropped 4 bases and J dropped 0 bases, with 14 bases sitting between them.

This clonotype was recorded at least ten times. The J gene is TRBJ2-1, the V gene TRBV29-1, with D maybe TRBD2 (6 bases). The CDR3 contains 14 residues. Germline CDR1 SQVTM, CDR2 ANQGSEA. The ends were cut back, 8 bases at V and 1 base at J, with 15 bases in the middle. In nucleotides, the CDR3 is TGCAGCTCCCTTGGAGGGCATTCCTACAATGAGCAGTTCTTC. Its protein product is CSSLGGHSYNEQFF.

This chain joins TRBV29-1 and TRBJ2-5; D unresolved. The V end lost 3 bases, the J end lost 5 bases, and 10 bases lay between the germline ends. This CDR3 is 12 amino acids long. The germline gives CDR1 SQVTM, CDR2 ANQGSEA. CDR3 sequence: CSVDRGAETQYF. The CDR3 coding sequence is TGCAGCGTTGATCGCGGAGCCGAGACCCAGTACTTC.

The table lists this clonotype with a few counts. V usage is TRBV19 and J usage is TRBJ2-4; 10 bases fit TRBD2. Germline CDR1 LNHDA, CDR2 SQIVND (reference sequence). The CDR3 runs 16 residues. Trimming cost V 4 bases and J 7 bases; bases outside gene matches: 10. CDR3 in amino acids: CASSNPLAGAVNIQYF. CDR3 DNA: TGTGCCAGTAGTAATCCCCTAGCGGGAGCTGTGAACATTCAGTACTTC.

The V call is TRBV7-8, the J call TRBJ2-1, with 10 bases lining up with TRBD1. The CDR3 has 15 amino acids. Per the germline V gene, CDR1 is SGHVS and CDR2 is FQNEAQ. The V gene end was trimmed by 5 bases and the J gene end by 9 bases; junction bases not matched to a gene: 10. CDR3 residues: CASSSRDRGKGEQFF. CDR3 nucleotide sequence: TGTGCCAGCAGCAGCCGGGACAGGGGAAAGGGTGAGCAGTTCTTC.

Concerning this clonotype: Germline and junction disagree at one end, which may indicate a read error. The chain couples TRBV18 to TRBJ2-3; the D gene is possibly TRBD2 (5 bases). The CDR3 totals 13 residues. Germline V gene lookup returns CDR1 KGHSH and CDR2 LQKENI. The CDR3 DNA sequence: TGTGCCAGCTCACCACCCTCCGGGGATACGCGGTATTTT. It codes for CASSPPSGDTRYF. The full variable domain, with the rest looked up from reference TRBV18 and TRBJ2-3, is NAGVMQNPRHLVRRRGQEARLRCSPMKGHSHVYWYRQLPEEGLKFMVYLQKENIIDESGMPKERFSAEFPKEGPSILRIQQVVRGDSAAYFCASSPPSGDTRYFGPGTRLTVL.

Many counts were recorded for this clonotype. This rearrangement joins TRBV11-3 to TRBJ2-1; 8 nucleotides agree with TRBD2. This CDR3 contains 15 residues. Germline V gene data show CDR1 as SGHNT and CDR2 as YENEEA. J gave up 2 bases and V 5 bases, and 5 bases lay outside the gene matches. CDR3 protein: CASSTLAGTYNEQFF. The CDR3 region has the DNA TGTGCCAGCAGCACATTAGCGGGAACCTACAATGAGCAGTTCTTC.

Turning to this clonotype: This may be a read error, as it is one base from a much larger clone. The V gene is TRBV7-2, the J gene TRBJ2-7; the D gene is possibly TRBD1 (5 bases). CDR1 SGHTA and CDR2 FQGNSA come from the germline V gene. V was trimmed by 5 bases and J by 4 bases, leaving 18 bases between them. The CDR3 extends over 15 amino acids. The CDR3 is CASSPSFGRAYEQYF. The CDR3 DNA sequence: TGTGCCAGCAGCCCCAGTTTCGGCAGGGCGTACGAGCAGTACTTC. Filled out from reference TRBV7-2 and TRBJ2-7, the complete variable domain reads GAGVSQSPSNKVTEKGKDVELRCDPISGHTALYWYRQSLGQGLEFLIYFQGNSAPDKSGLPSDRFSAERTGGSVSTLTIQRTQQEDSAVYLCASSPSFGRAYEQYFGPGTRLTVT.

This clonotype was seen repeatedly, ten times or more. The chain has TRBV2 and TRBJ2-5, with a weak D call TRBD2 (6 bases). The CDR3 consists of 14 residues. The germline gives CDR1 SNHLY, CDR2 FYNNEI. Between the trimmed V and J ends, which lost 3 bases and 1 base, there was a span of 9 bases. The CDR3 loop is CASSDPGLQETQYF. The CDR3 bases are TGTGCCAGCAGTGATCCGGGACTCCAAGAGACCCAGTACTTC. Variable domain in full (rest from reference TRBV2 and TRBJ2-5): EPEVTQTPSHQVTQMGQEVILRCVPISNHLYFYWYRQILGQKVEFLVSFYNNEISEKSEIFDDQFSVERPDGSNFTLKIRSTKLEDSAMYFCASSDPGLQETQYFGPGTRLLVL.